This T cell receptor beta chain was obtained from a study of blood T cell repertoires in COVID-19. Study context: In each case, the material was cDNA or gDNA derived from T cells, B-cell-depleted T cells, or PBMCs.

Germline V gene lookup returns CDR1 SNHLY and CDR2 FYNNEI. This CDR3 is 11 amino acids long. V lost 6 bases and J lost 7, with 8 bases in between. Clones were read by immunoSEQ multiplex PCR, and TCRdb kept only the in-frame ones, dropping some. The sample includes 120,000 to 150,000 clones, 80% of them seen just once. The V and J genes are TRBV2 and TRBJ2-3; D gene uncertain. The TCR originated in a woman aged 45-65 years with acute or convalescent COVID-19. Source material: peripheral blood. The CDR3, as DNA: TGTGCCAGCAGGTCGGTAAATACGCAGTATTTT. As protein: CASRSVNTQYF.